Following are 28 T cell receptor beta chains from one sample sequenced in a study of yellow fever vaccine responses in identical twins. A single record per CDR3 protein comes from TCRdb applying MiXCR to the RT-PCR reads. The data contain about a thousand distinct CDR3 sequences, 75% to 90% of them singletons. The input for sequencing was T cells from blood (PBMCs), unsorted or a sorted subset (not recorded which), taken before or after yellow fever vaccination (not recorded which). The receptors were gathered from a female donor who received the yellow fever vaccine.

This chain joins TRBV13 and TRBJ2-5; 7 bases match TRBD1. CDR3 length: 12 residues. CDR1 and CDR2 (germline): PRHDT, FYEKMQ (reference sequence). V trimming: 9 bases; J trimming: 5 bases; junction bases outside the gene matches: 6. CDR3 nucleotide sequence: TGTGCCAGAAGGACAGGAGCGGAGACCCAGTACTTC. Its translation is CARRTGAETQYF.

V usage is TRBV29-1 and J usage is TRBJ2-1; D is ambiguous. Deletions cut 7 bases from V and 5 bases from J, with 12 bases between. Germline V CDR1 and CDR2: SQVTM, ANQGSEA. This CDR3 is built from 12 residues. In nucleotides, the CDR3 is TGCAGCGGTGTAGGCCCCAACAATGAGCAGTTCTTC. Translation: CSGVGPNNEQFF.

The rearrangement uses TRBV4-1 and TRBJ2-7, with unresolved D. The CDR3 loop spans 12 amino acids. V lost 1 base and J lost 6, with 7 bases in between. CDR1 MGHRA and CDR2 YSYEKL come from the germline V gene. The CDR3 sequence: CASSQVTGEQYF. DNA for the CDR3: TGCGCCAGCAGCCAAGTAACGGGCGAGCAGTACTTC.

The chain carries TRBV10-1 and TRBJ2-3; TRBD1 is a possible D gene (5 bases). The germline V gene encodes CDR1 WNHNN and CDR2 SYGVQD (reference sequence). V lost 8 bases to trimming and J lost 2 bases, with 8 bases between them. The CDR3 is made up of 12 amino acids. The CDR3 loop is CASPTDTDTQYF. In DNA form, the CDR3 reads TGCGCCAGCCCGACAGACACAGATACGCAGTATTTT.

This sequence joins TRBV11-3 and TRBJ1-6; D unclear. V lost 1 base and J lost 8, with 9 bases in between. Germline V gene sequence: CDR1 SGHNT, CDR2 YENEEA. The CDR3 loop spans 14 amino acids. Here the CDR3 reads CASSLVREDSPLHF. CDR3 coding DNA: TGTGCCAGCAGCTTAGTACGGGAGGATTCACCCCTCCACTTT.

The chain joins TRBV11-2 to TRBJ2-7, with TRBD1 matching 11 bases. The V gene's germline CDR1 is SGHAT and CDR2 FQNNGV. The CDR3 loop spans 13 amino acids. V gave up 5 bases and J gave up 4 bases; unmatched junction bases: 1. The CDR3 spells CASSGQGAYEQYV. CDR3 bases: TGTGCCAGCAGCGGACAGGGGGCTTACGAGCAGTACGTC.

The V gene is TRBV6-1, the J gene TRBJ2-7; D remains ambiguous. Germline CDR1 is MNHNS and CDR2 is SASEGT. This CDR3 contains 13 residues. V dropped 6 bases and J dropped 3 bases, with 12 bases sitting between them. Here the CDR3 reads CASRSPGLYEQYF. DNA of the CDR3: TGTGCCAGCAGGTCCCCCGGCCTCTACGAGCAGTACTTC.

The chain employs TRBV5-6 and TRBJ1-1; maybe TRBD1 (6 bases). V was clipped by 3 bases and J by 11 bases, with 11 bases between them. Germline loops: CDR1 SGHDT, CDR2 YYEEEE. The CDR3 is made up of 11 amino acids. The CDR3 loop is CASSWRGGAFF. The CDR3 DNA follows: TGTGCCAGCAGCTGGAGGGGGGGGGCTTTCTTT.

V is TRBV5-1 and J is TRBJ2-2, with 7 bases fitting TRBD2. Germline values: CDR1 SGHRS, CDR2 YFSETQ. The V segment lost 2 bases and the J segment 3 bases; nucleotides outside the gene matches: 1. The CDR3 loop spans 14 amino acids. The CDR3 region is CASSFGGDTGELFF. CDR3 nucleotides: TGCGCCAGCAGCTTTGGGGGGGACACCGGGGAGCTGTTTTTT.

This clonotype was recorded once. V is TRBV15 and J is TRBJ2-7, with 7 bases identical to TRBD1. Germline assignment: CDR1 LNHNV and CDR2 YYDKDF (reference sequence). This CDR3 contains 12 residues. V dropped 0 bases and J dropped 12; count of bases not matched to a gene: 5. The CDR3 DNA reads TGTGCCACCAGCAGAGACAAGGGGGCCGTGTACGTC. Protein product: CATSRDKGAVYV.

V gene TRBV7-3 combines with J gene TRBJ2-1, with D perhaps assigned TRBD1 or TRBD2 (5 bases each). Per the germline V gene, CDR1 is SGHTA and CDR2 is FQGTGA. There are 14 residues in the CDR3. Trimming stripped 1 base from V and 3 bases from J, with 7 bases between. CDR3: CASSLIGGYNEQFF. For the CDR3, the DNA is TGTGCCAGCAGCTTAATTGGGGGCTACAATGAGCAGTTCTTC.

The chain has TRBV7-6 and TRBJ2-7; D unclear. V was clipped by 5 bases and J by 4 bases, with 12 bases between them. The CDR3 sequence is 13 residues long. The germline V gene encodes CDR1 SGHVS and CDR2 FNYEAQ. CDR3: CASSDSDGYEQYF. For the CDR3, the DNA is TGTGCCAGCAGCGATTCGGATGGGTACGAGCAGTACTTC.

The rearrangement joins TRBV9 to TRBJ2-4; 9 bases are shared with TRBD2. Trimming removed 5 bases from V and 0 bases from J; junction bases left unmatched: 12. Germline values: CDR1 SGDLS, CDR2 YYNGEE. CDR3 length: 18 residues. The CDR3 DNA follows: TGTGCCAGCAGTTCCAACGGATGGCGGGAGGGAGCCAAAAACATTCAGTACTTC. Protein product: CASSSNGWREGAKNIQYF.

CDR3 coding DNA: TGTGCCAGCACCACGCACACCAGGGATACGCAGTATTTT. Residues: CASTTHTRDTQYF. This sequence joins TRBV6-1 and TRBJ2-3; no definite D call. The V end lost 7 bases, the J end lost 6 bases, and 14 bases lay between the germline ends. The length of the CDR3 is 13 residues. CDR1 and CDR2 from the germline V gene are MNHNS and SASEGT.

This rearrangement joins TRBV21-1 to TRBJ2-7; the tabulated D call, TRBD1, remains unverified against the DNA. TRBV21-1 is labeled a pseudogene. The CDR3 consists of 15 residues. The CDR3 spells CASSMPGQRLNEQYV. In nucleotides, the CDR3 is TGTGCCAGCAGCATGCCGGGACAGCGTTTGAACGAGCAGTACGTC.

The genes are TRBV15 and TRBJ1-1, with 8 nucleotides matching TRBD1. Trimming at V came to 5 bases and at J to 5 bases, leaving 7 bases not matched to a gene. CDR1 is LNHNV, CDR2 YYDKDF, per germline (reference sequence). CDR3 size: 14 residues. The CDR3 sequence is CATSEGQGGTEAFF. CDR3 bases: TGTGCCACCAGCGAAGGACAGGGAGGTACTGAAGCTTTCTTT.

The chain couples TRBV5-4 to TRBJ2-7, with TRBD2 matching over 13 bases. Germline V gene lookup returns CDR1 SGHNT and CDR2 YYREEE (reference sequence). V trimming: 4 bases; J trimming: 3 bases; junction bases outside the gene matches: 7. The CDR3 consists of 16 residues. This CDR3 reads CASSRPGLAGFYEQYF. DNA for the CDR3: TGTGCCAGCAGCAGACCGGGACTAGCGGGGTTCTACGAGCAGTACTTC.

The V call is TRBV20-1, the J call TRBJ2-3; TRBD1 agrees at 9 bases. Germline CDR1 and CDR2: DFQATT and SNEGSKA (reference sequence). V shed 6 bases, J shed 5 bases, and the junction held 12 bases outside the gene matches. The CDR3 loop spans 15 amino acids. For the CDR3, the DNA is TGCAGTGCGCGCCCGGGACAGGGAAAAGGAGATACGCAGTATTTT. Residues: CSARPGQGKGDTQYF.

The rearrangement links TRBV4-1 to TRBJ1-4, with 9 nucleotides matching TRBD1. Per germline, CDR1 MGHRA and CDR2 YSYEKL. The CDR3 is 16 amino acids. With V trimmed by 2 bases and J by 7 bases, 8 bases remained unmatched. The CDR3, as DNA: TGCGCCAGCAGCCAAACGAAGGGGACAGGGAGTGAAAAACTGTTTTTT. As protein: CASSQTKGTGSEKLFF.

The J gene is TRBJ1-5, the V gene TRBV5-1; 9 bases agree with TRBD1. There are 15 residues in the CDR3. The germline V gene encodes CDR1 SGHRS and CDR2 YFSETQ. Unmatched junction bases numbered 8, after V lost 4 bases and J lost 6 bases. The CDR3 sequence is CASSPTPGQGQPQHF. CDR3 nucleotides: TGCGCCAGCAGCCCTACTCCGGGACAGGGTCAGCCCCAGCATTTT.

This chain links TRBV4-3 with TRBJ2-1; 10 positions match TRBD2. The CDR3 loop spans 16 amino acids. Losses at the gene ends were 1 base for V and 6 bases for J; bases not matched to a gene: 6. Germline V CDR1 and CDR2: LGHNA, YSLEER. The CDR3 sequence is CASSQGERGGFNEQFF. The CDR3 region has the DNA TGCGCCAGCAGCCAAGGAGAGCGGGGGGGCTTCAATGAGCAGTTCTTC.

The rearrangement uses TRBV11-3 and TRBJ1-1, with D possibly matching TRBD1 (6 bases). Germline V gene sequence: CDR1 SGHNT, CDR2 YENEEA. The CDR3 totals 14 residues. Trimming shortened V by 1 base and J by 2 bases, and 8 bases separated the two germline ends. CDR3 residues: CASSLGGPNTEAFF. CDR3 bases: TGTGCCAGCAGCTTAGGGGGGCCCAACACTGAAGCTTTCTTT. The whole variable domain, remainder taken from reference TRBV11-3 and TRBJ1-1, is EAGVVQSPRYKIIEKKQPVAFWCNPISGHNTLYWYLQNLGQGPELLIRYENEEAVDDSQLPKDRFSAERLKGVDSTLKIQPAELGDSAVYLCASSLGGPNTEAFFGQGTRLTVV.

The V and J genes are TRBV24-1 and TRBJ2-7, with a weak D call TRBD2 (6 bases). V lost 7 bases to trimming and J lost 0 bases, with 9 bases between them. Germline V gene sequence: CDR1 KGHDR, CDR2 SFDVKD. The CDR3 is made up of 13 amino acids. The DNA for the CDR3 is TGTGCCACCAGGTCTAGCGCCTCCTACGAGCAGTACTTC. Protein sequence: CATRSSASYEQYF.

The rearrangement links TRBV28 to TRBJ2-7; TRBD2 aligns across 7 bases. Looked up from germline, CDR1 is MDHEN and CDR2 is SYDVKM. The length of the CDR3 is 15 residues. Losses at the gene ends were 6 bases for V and 3 bases for J; bases not matched to a gene: 11. The CDR3 region has the DNA TGTGCCAGCAGGGGTGCCGGGACTACTCGCTACGAGCAGTACTTC. It translates to CASRGAGTTRYEQYF.

The genes are TRBV15 and TRBJ2-7; 9 bases fit TRBD1. Germline V gives CDR1 LNHNV, CDR2 YYDKDF (reference sequence). J lost 4 bases, V lost 1 base, and 5 bases had no gene match. The CDR3 extends over 15 amino acids. The CDR3 bases are TGTGCCACCAGCAGAGTCGACAGGGGGAGTTACGAGCAGTACTTC. This translates into CATSRVDRGSYEQYF.

This chain joins TRBV9 and TRBJ2-5; D unresolved. V lost 0 bases to trimming and J lost 1 base, with 7 bases between them. CDR1 and CDR2 from the germline V gene are SGDLS and YYNGEE. The CDR3 is 14 residues long. The CDR3 here is CASSVGSSQETQYF. The CDR3 region has the DNA TGTGCCAGCAGCGTAGGGAGTTCCCAAGAGACCCAGTACTTC.

This chain connects TRBV7-9 to TRBJ2-2; D is tentatively TRBD1 or TRBD2 (6 bases each). Germline V gene lookup returns CDR1 SEHNR and CDR2 FQNEAQ (reference sequence). With 3 bases removed from V and 6 bases from J, the gap between germline ends came to 8 bases. The CDR3 has 13 amino acids. The CDR3 region has the DNA TGTGCCAGCAGCTTCGGGGGCGCCGGGGAGCTGTTTTTT. Translating it yields CASSFGGAGELFF. The variable domain in full, completed from reference TRBV7-9 and TRBJ2-2, reads DTGVSQNPRHKITKRGQNVTFRCDPISEHNRLYWYRQTLGQGPEFLTYFQNEAQLEKSRLLSDRFSAERPKGSFSTLEIQRTEQGDSAMYLCASSFGGAGELFFGEGSRLTVL.

This clonotype came up once. The rearrangement links TRBV11-2 to TRBJ2-5; D is uncertain. V lost 2 bases to trimming and J lost 2 bases, with 6 bases between them. Germline-derived CDR1 and CDR2 are SGHAT and FQNNGV. The length of the CDR3 is 13 residues. Here the CDR3 DNA reads TGTGCCAGCAGCTTATGGAGACAAGAGACCCAGTACTTC. It encodes CASSLWRQETQYF.